The TCR beta chain under discussion was sequenced for a study of shared clonotypes between healthy human individuals. Study outcomes and limitations: Non-shared clonotypes had lower generation probabilities than clonotypes shared by all four sorted-subset donors. An expected dependence of interdonor clonotype sharing on sequencing depth was noted.

Remarks on this clone: Its antigen is still unknown.

A deep-level run was used for the assay. Assay: immunoSEQ multiplex PCR; the TCRdb copy retains only in-frame clones and omits some. Of roughly 1,500,000 clones detected, under 99% appear once; the ten largest clones hold around 0.45%. All participating donors were Caucasian adults from Nashville, Tennessee. Trimming pared 2 bases from V and 1 base from J, leaving 14 bases between. This CDR3 has 16 amino acids. The germline V gene encodes CDR1 MNHEY and CDR2 SVGAGI. The chain joins TRBV6-5 to TRBJ1-1, with D possibly matching TRBD1 (6 bases). The origin of this receptor is a young man in good health. The sample was naive CD4+ T cells sorted from blood. Described subset: CD45RA+ positively selected. DNA of the CDR3: TGTGCCAGCAGTTACCTTCAGGGGCGGGCGAACACTGAAGCTTTCTTT. Its translation: CASSYLQGRANTEAFF.